This TCR beta chain came from a study of blood T cells in healthy people across ages. This clonotype was detected a few times. Its specificity is unknown. With a J-beta primer mix and a sample-barcoded 5' primer, a second PCR ran 7 to 11 cycles. TCRdb independently ran MiXCR on the 5' RACE reads; one entry per CDR3 protein. This table has about 1.8 million distinct CDR3 sequences, about 50% appearing once. CDR3 length equals 13 residues. The V end was cut by 7 bases, the J end by 2 bases, with 10 bases between. Germline values: CDR1 LGHDT, CDR2 YNNKEL (reference sequence). Study conclusions and caveats: Naive T cell percentage showed a strong correlation with the diversity of TCR beta.

The V and J genes are TRBV3-1 and TRBJ2-3, with D unclear. Sequencing was performed on blood. The clonotype was recovered from a woman aged 40 to 49 in good health. The CDR3 is CASTETYTDTQYF. The CDR3 DNA reads TGTGCCAGCACCGAGACGTACACAGATACGCAGTATTTT.